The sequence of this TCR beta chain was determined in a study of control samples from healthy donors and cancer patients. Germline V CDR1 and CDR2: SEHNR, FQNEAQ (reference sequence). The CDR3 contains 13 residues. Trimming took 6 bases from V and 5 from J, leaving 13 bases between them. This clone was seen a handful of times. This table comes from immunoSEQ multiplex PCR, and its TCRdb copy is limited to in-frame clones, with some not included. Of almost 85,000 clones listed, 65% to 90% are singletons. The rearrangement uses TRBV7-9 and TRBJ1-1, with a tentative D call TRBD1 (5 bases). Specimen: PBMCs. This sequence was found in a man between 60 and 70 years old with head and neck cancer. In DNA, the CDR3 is TGTGCCAGCAGTCCAACGCGGGGGACTGAAGCTTTCTTT. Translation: CASSPTRGTEAFF.